This note documents a single T cell receptor (beta chain) sequence. The germline V gene encodes CDR1 DFQATT and CDR2 SNEGSKA (reference sequence). The CDR3 has 13 residues. Next came a second PCR, run for about 6 to 11 cycles, which used a sample-barcoded 5' primer along with a J-beta primer mix. TCRdb ran MiXCR on the 5' RACE reads and lists one entry per CDR3 protein. The sample has 590,000 or so distinct CDR3 sequences, roughly 30% seen once. This record belongs to a study of blood T cells in healthy people across ages. This chain joins TRBV20-1 and TRBJ2-1; 7 nucleotides line up with TRBD2. Gene TRBJ2-7 matches the end of the DNA better, so the J call may be wrong. The sequence derives from a woman of 80 years or more in good health. Sequences were obtained from blood. In DNA, the CDR3 is TGCAGTGCAAGGAGCGGGATCGGCAATGAGCAGTACTTC. The encoded protein is CSARSGIGNEQYF.